These 27 T cell receptor beta chains were sequenced from one sample in a study of blood T cell repertoires in COVID-19. Produced via immunoSEQ multiplex PCR; TCRdb's table is partial and in-frame only. The sample contains 300,000 or so clones, 86% of which appear only once. Sequencing was performed on PBMCs or T cells enriched from blood (not recorded which). The source is a woman aged 18-35 years who had recovered from COVID-19.

The rearrangement uses TRBV11-2 and TRBJ1-1; D gene ambiguous. V dropped 0 bases and J dropped 7 bases, with 18 bases sitting between them. The CDR3 sequence is 16 residues long. Germline CDR1 is SGHAT and CDR2 is FQNNGV. The CDR3 DNA reads TGTGCCAGCAGCTTAGATGTTGGGCGAGGGATCTTTGAAGCTTTCTTT. Protein sequence: CASSLDVGRGIFEAFF. Full variable domain (remainder filled in from reference TRBV11-2 and TRBJ1-1): EAGVAQSPRYKIIEKRQSVAFWCNPISGHATLYWYQQILGQGPKLLIQFQNNGVVDDSQLPKDRFSAERLKGVDSTLKIQPAKLEDSAVYLCASSLDVGRGIFEAFFGQGTRLTVV.

This chain connects TRBV28 to TRBJ2-1; 8 bases align to TRBD1. Germline trimming cut 5 bases from V and 10 bases from J; bases unmatched to any gene: 1. CDR3 length: 11 residues. Looked up from germline, CDR1 is MDHEN and CDR2 is SYDVKM. Here the CDR3 DNA reads TGTGCCAGCAGTCGGACAGGGGAGCAGTTCTTC. Encoded protein: CASSRTGEQFF.

This chain uses TRBV27 with TRBJ1-5; D is ambiguous. The V gene's germline CDR1 is MNHEY and CDR2 SMNVEV (reference sequence). V was pared by 6 bases and J by 6 bases, with 15 bases between. The CDR3 length is 14 residues. This chain's CDR3 is CASSSPPELQPQHF. The CDR3 DNA reads TGTGCCAGCAGCTCCCCCCCCGAACTTCAGCCCCAGCATTTT.

The chain couples TRBV4-1 to TRBJ2-7; 7 nucleotides line up with TRBD1. Germline assignment: CDR1 MGHRA and CDR2 YSYEKL. Trimming removed 1 base from V and 0 bases from J; junction bases left unmatched: 3. The CDR3 sequence is 15 residues long. The CDR3 DNA follows: TGCGCCAGCAGCCAAGGAGGACAGGTCTCCTACGAGCAGTACTTC. Encoded protein: CASSQGGQVSYEQYF.

CDR3 DNA sequence: TGTGCCAGCAGTAGACAGGGGAATGAGCAGTTCTTC. This sequence encodes CASSRQGNEQFF. V and J are TRBV27 and TRBJ2-1; 8 bases line up with TRBD1. V trimming: 5 bases; J trimming: 7 bases; junction bases outside the gene matches: 1. The CDR3 has 12 residues. Per germline, CDR1 MNHEY and CDR2 SMNVEV (reference sequence).

This clone has a count of ten or more. The chain has TRBV30 and TRBJ2-7; 8 bases align to TRBD1. The CDR3 is 14 residues long. Germline values: CDR1 GTSNPN, CDR2 SVGIG (reference sequence). V lost 4 bases to trimming and J lost 5 bases; unmatched junction nucleotides: 10. CDR3 sequence (DNA): TGTGCCTGGAAGGTGAGGCAGGGGGCCCACGAGCAGTACTTC. It translates to CAWKVRQGAHEQYF.

The chain employs TRBV6-2 or TRBV6-3 and TRBJ1-6; D gene ambiguous. V dropped 5 bases and J dropped 7 bases, with 9 bases sitting between them. The CDR3 length is 13 residues. Per germline, CDR1 MNHEY and CDR2 SVGEGT. The CDR3 DNA sequence: TGTGCCAGCAGTAGTGAGCCAAATTCACCCCTCCACTTT. The encoded protein is CASSSEPNSPLHF.

The V call is TRBV6-5, the J call TRBJ1-2; 7 bases fit TRBD1. From germline, CDR1 is MNHEY and CDR2 SVGAGI. V lost 5 bases, J lost 3 bases, and 3 bases stayed unmatched. CDR3 length: 13 amino acids. CDR3 sequence reads: CASSRGTDYGYTF. CDR3 nucleotide sequence: TGTGCCAGCAGTCGAGGGACAGACTATGGCTACACCTTC.

This rearrangement joins TRBV20-1 to TRBJ1-5, with 9 bases fitting TRBD1. The V segment lost 3 bases and the J segment 4 bases; nucleotides outside the gene matches: 4. Germline CDR1 is DFQATT and CDR2 is SNEGSKA (reference sequence). The CDR3 spans 14 residues. The CDR3 sequence: CSASRGQGNQPQHF. The CDR3, as DNA: TGCAGTGCTAGTCGGGGACAGGGAAATCAGCCCCAGCATTTT.

The rearrangement uses TRBV19 and TRBJ1-1; 9 positions match TRBD1. From germline, CDR1 is LNHDA and CDR2 SQIVND (reference sequence). This CDR3 spans 14 amino acids. Trimming at V came to 6 bases and at J to 6 bases, leaving 8 bases not matched to a gene. The CDR3 nucleotides read TGTGCCAGTAGCGAACTCCGGACAGGGGCTGAAGCTTTCTTT. This encodes CASSELRTGAEAFF.

CDR3 bases: TGTGCCAGCAGAGCAGGGAGGAACGACTATGGCTACACCTTC. It codes for CASRAGRNDYGYTF. The V gene is TRBV2, the J gene TRBJ1-2; weak D call: TRBD1 (5 bases). V was trimmed by 6 bases and J by 3 bases, leaving 14 bases between them. Germline CDR1 SNHLY, CDR2 FYNNEI. The CDR3 is made up of 14 amino acids.

The chain is built from TRBV28 and TRBJ2-2; 8 nucleotides line up with TRBD1. Germline CDR1 and CDR2: MDHEN and SYDVKM. After removal of 7 bases from V and 5 bases from J, the junction contained 12 bases not matched to a gene. The CDR3 consists of 16 residues. The CDR3 coding sequence is TGTGCCAGCACTTCAAGCGCGACAGGGGTAACCGGGGAGCTGTTTTTT. Translation: CASTSSATGVTGELFF.

The chain has TRBV2 and TRBJ1-6, with 7 bases matching TRBD1. Trimming cost V 6 bases and J 2 bases; bases outside gene matches: 10. Germline values: CDR1 SNHLY, CDR2 FYNNEI. This CDR3 contains 17 residues. The CDR3 sequence is CASSPNLGTAYNSPLHF. In DNA, the CDR3 is TGTGCCAGCAGCCCCAACTTGGGGACAGCCTATAATTCACCCCTCCACTTT.

This sequence joins TRBV18 and TRBJ1-5; no reliable D call. The CDR3 totals 12 residues. Trimming took off 8 bases at V and 3 bases at J, with 8 bases between the two ends. Germline V CDR1 and CDR2: KGHSH, LQKENI. For the CDR3, the DNA is TGTGCCAGCCGGGTCACCAATCAGCCCCAGCATTTT. Translated: CASRVTNQPQHF.

The rearrangement uses TRBV18 and TRBJ1-3, with 8 bases fitting TRBD1. Looked up from germline, CDR1 is KGHSH and CDR2 is LQKENI. The CDR3 is 17 residues long. V lost 2 bases to trimming and J lost 4 bases; unmatched junction nucleotides: 10. The CDR3 bases are TGTGCCAGCTCACCAACAGACCGGGGACAGGTCGGAAACACCATATATTTT. Translation gives CASSPTDRGQVGNTIYF.

This sequence joins TRBV6-5 and TRBJ1-4; 8 nucleotides agree with TRBD1. The trim removed 5 bases at V and 6 bases at J, leaving 8 bases unmatched. Germline V gene lookup returns CDR1 MNHEY and CDR2 SVGAGI. The CDR3 contains 15 residues. The CDR3 coding sequence is TGTGCCAGCAGTCCAGACAGGGGTGGGGATGAAAAACTGTTTTTT. Translated: CASSPDRGGDEKLFF.

This rearrangement joins TRBV6-4 to TRBJ1-1; D perhaps matches TRBD1 (6 bases). This CDR3 contains 13 residues. From germline, CDR1 is MRHNA and CDR2 SNTAGT. The V end lost 6 bases, the J end lost 1 base, and 9 bases lay between the germline ends. CDR3 protein: CASRRQENTEAFF. The CDR3 DNA follows: TGTGCCAGCAGACGACAGGAGAACACTGAAGCTTTCTTT.

V usage is TRBV4-1 and J usage is TRBJ1-2; TRBD1 is a possible D gene (5 bases). This CDR3 is 15 amino acids long. V shed 3 bases and J shed 1 base, with 12 bases lying between them. CDR1 and CDR2 (germline): MGHRA, YSYEKL. The CDR3, as DNA: TGCGCCAGCAGCCAGATGGGGACTATTAACTATGGCTACACCTTC. As protein: CASSQMGTINYGYTF.

V usage is TRBV18 and J usage is TRBJ2-5; 10 bases line up with TRBD1. Per germline, CDR1 KGHSH and CDR2 LQKENI. This CDR3 spans 15 amino acids. After removal of 3 bases from V and 5 bases from J, the junction contained 6 bases not matched to a gene. The CDR3 here is CASSPPGQGPETQYF. CDR3 in DNA: TGTGCCAGCTCACCTCCGGGACAGGGGCCGGAGACCCAGTACTTC.

The chain links TRBV7-9 to TRBJ2-7; D is uncertain. Trimming left V 6 bases short and J 2 bases short, with 11 bases between. The CDR3 sequence is 13 residues long. Germline V gives CDR1 SEHNR, CDR2 FQNEAQ (reference sequence). The CDR3 DNA sequence: TGTGCCAGCAGTTCAACTACCGCCTACGAGCAGTACTTC. Its translation is CASSSTTAYEQYF.

This rearrangement joins TRBV10-2 to TRBJ2-1; 9 bases fit TRBD2. The germline CDR1 and CDR2 sequences are WSHSY and SAAADI. The V segment lost 4 bases and the J segment 1 base; nucleotides outside the gene matches: 5. This CDR3 region has 16 residues. The CDR3 region has the DNA TGCGCCAGCAGTGGTCTGACTAGCGGTTCCTACAATGAGCAGTTCTTC. Amino acids: CASSGLTSGSYNEQFF.

The chain uses TRBV27 and TRBJ1-1; 8 nucleotides line up with TRBD1. CDR3 length: 15 residues. Germline V gene sequence: CDR1 MNHEY, CDR2 SMNVEV (reference sequence). Trimming at V came to 4 bases and at J to 5 bases, leaving 9 bases not matched to a gene. CDR3 in amino acids: CASSSGGVWSTEAFF. The CDR3 nucleotides are TGTGCCAGCAGTTCAGGGGGCGTGTGGAGTACTGAAGCTTTCTTT.

The rearrangement uses TRBV29-1 and TRBJ1-4; 7 bases are a match to TRBD1. The CDR3 runs 12 residues. The J segment lost 7 bases and the V segment lost 7 bases, leaving 6 bases of the junction unmatched. The V gene's germline CDR1 is SQVTM and CDR2 ANQGSEA. The CDR3 region has the DNA TGCAGCGCCAGGGACAGTGGTGAAAAACTGTTTTTT. Translating gives CSARDSGEKLFF.

This CDR3 reads CASSGDWETTEAFF. DNA of the CDR3: TGCGCCAGCAGCGGGGACTGGGAGACCACTGAAGCTTTCTTT. This rearrangement joins TRBV5-1 to TRBJ1-1, with D possibly being TRBD1 (5 bases). CDR1 SGHRS and CDR2 YFSETQ come from the germline V gene. This CDR3 is 14 amino acids long. V lost 4 bases, J lost 4 bases, and 14 bases lay in between.

This clone is a singleton in its sample. V usage is TRBV13 and J usage is TRBJ2-7, with D unresolved. Trimming stripped 2 bases from V and 2 bases from J, with 13 bases between. This CDR3 spans 15 amino acids. CDR1 and CDR2 from the germline V gene are PRHDT and FYEKMQ (reference sequence). The CDR3 is CASSLPAGLTYEQYF. The CDR3 nucleotides read TGTGCCAGCAGCTTACCAGCAGGTCTTACCTACGAGCAGTACTTC.

CDR3 sequence (DNA): TGTGCCAGCAGTCTTGGGGACAGGGGTTATGGCTACACCTTC. It specifies CASSLGDRGYGYTF. The rearrangement joins TRBV28 to TRBJ1-2; 10 bases agree with TRBD1. V shed 5 bases and J 5 bases; nucleotides not matched to a gene: 5. The V gene's germline CDR1 is MDHEN and CDR2 SYDVKM. The CDR3 has 14 amino acids.

The V gene is TRBV6-1, the J gene TRBJ1-2; maybe TRBD1 (6 bases). The V gene's germline CDR1 is MNHNS and CDR2 SASEGT. V lost 4 bases to trimming and J lost 8 bases, with 11 bases between them. CDR3 length: 12 residues. The DNA for the CDR3 is TGTGCCAGCAGTGTTCAACAGGGAGGCTACACCTTC. Encoded protein: CASSVQQGGYTF.